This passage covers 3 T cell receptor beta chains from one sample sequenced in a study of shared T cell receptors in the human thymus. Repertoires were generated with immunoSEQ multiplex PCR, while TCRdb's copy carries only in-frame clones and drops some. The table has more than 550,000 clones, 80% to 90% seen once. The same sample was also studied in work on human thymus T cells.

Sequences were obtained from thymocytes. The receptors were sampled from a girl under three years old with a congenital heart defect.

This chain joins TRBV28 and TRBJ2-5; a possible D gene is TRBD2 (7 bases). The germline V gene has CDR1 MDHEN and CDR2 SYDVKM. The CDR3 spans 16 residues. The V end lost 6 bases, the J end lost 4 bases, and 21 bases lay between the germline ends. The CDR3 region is CASSWGGGFYSETQYF. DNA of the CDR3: TGTGCCAGCAGCTGGGGCGGGGGCTTTTATTCAGAGACCCAGTACTTC.

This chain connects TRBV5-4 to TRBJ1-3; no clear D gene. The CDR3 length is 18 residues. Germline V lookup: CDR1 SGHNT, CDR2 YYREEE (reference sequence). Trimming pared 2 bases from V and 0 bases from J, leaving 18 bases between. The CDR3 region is CASSFTPRNHYSGNTIYF. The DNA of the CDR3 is TGTGCCAGCAGCTTTACTCCACGGAATCACTACTCTGGAAACACCATATATTTT.

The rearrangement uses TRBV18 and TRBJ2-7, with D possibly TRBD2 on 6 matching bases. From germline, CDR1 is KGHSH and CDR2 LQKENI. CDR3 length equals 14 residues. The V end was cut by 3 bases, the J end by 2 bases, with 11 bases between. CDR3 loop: CASSPPGAAYEQYF. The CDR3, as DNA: TGTGCCAGCTCACCGCCGGGAGCCGCCTACGAGCAGTACTTC.